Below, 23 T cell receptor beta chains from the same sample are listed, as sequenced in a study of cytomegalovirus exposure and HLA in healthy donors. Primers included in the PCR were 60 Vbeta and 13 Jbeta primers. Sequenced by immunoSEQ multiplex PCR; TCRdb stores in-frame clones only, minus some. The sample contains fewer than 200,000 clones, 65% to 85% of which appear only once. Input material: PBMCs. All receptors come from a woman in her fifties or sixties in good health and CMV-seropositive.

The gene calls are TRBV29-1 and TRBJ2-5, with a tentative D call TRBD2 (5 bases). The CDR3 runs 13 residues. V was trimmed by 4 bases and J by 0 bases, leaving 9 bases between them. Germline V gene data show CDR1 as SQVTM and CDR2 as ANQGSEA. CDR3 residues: CSVVTGYQETQYF. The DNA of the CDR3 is TGCAGCGTTGTGACGGGGTACCAAGAGACCCAGTACTTC.

The CDR3 reads CASSQDLQNNEQFF. CDR3 DNA: TGCGCCAGCAGCCAAGACCTACAGAACAATGAGCAGTTCTTC. The chain has TRBV4-3 and TRBJ2-1; D unresolved. The germline gives CDR1 LGHNA, CDR2 YSLEER. Trimming cost V 0 bases and J 5 bases, with 8 bases left between them. CDR3 length: 14 residues.

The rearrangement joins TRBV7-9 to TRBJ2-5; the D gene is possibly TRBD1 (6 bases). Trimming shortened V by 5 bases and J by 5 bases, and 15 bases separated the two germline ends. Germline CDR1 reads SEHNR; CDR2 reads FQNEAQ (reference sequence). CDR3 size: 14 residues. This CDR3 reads CASSTGTRRETQYF. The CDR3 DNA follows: TGTGCCAGCAGCACCGGGACACGTCGGGAGACCCAGTACTTC.

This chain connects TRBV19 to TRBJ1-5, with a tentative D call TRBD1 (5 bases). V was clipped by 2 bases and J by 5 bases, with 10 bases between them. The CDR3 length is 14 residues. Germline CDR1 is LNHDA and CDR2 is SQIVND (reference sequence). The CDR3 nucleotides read TGTGCCAGTAGTATATTCGGGGGGGATCAGCCCCAGCATTTT. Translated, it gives CASSIFGGDQPQHF.

CDR3 DNA: TGTGCCAGCAGCGAGGCAGACTATGGCTACACCTTC. Translated, it gives CASSEADYGYTF. This chain links TRBV25-1 with TRBJ1-2; D unclear. The CDR3 totals 12 residues. V shed 6 bases and J shed 3 bases, with 8 bases lying between them. Germline V gives CDR1 MGHDK, CDR2 SYGVNS.

CDR3 protein: CAWNSGDDYEQYF. DNA of the CDR3: TGTGCCTGGAATTCAGGGGACGACTACGAGCAGTACTTC. This chain uses TRBV30 with TRBJ2-7; perhaps TRBD1 as D (6 bases). V shed 4 bases and J shed 3 bases, with 13 bases lying between them. This CDR3 contains 13 residues. Germline CDR1 GTSNPN, CDR2 SVGIG (reference sequence).

The CDR3 DNA reads as TGCAGCGGTTCCCGGGGGGCGGGAGATAAGGCTAGTGAGCAGTTCTTC. It encodes CSGSRGAGDKASEQFF. The chain is built from TRBV29-1 and TRBJ2-1; D perhaps matches TRBD2 (7 bases). The CDR3 length is 16 residues. Germline CDR1 and CDR2: SQVTM and ANQGSEA. With 7 bases removed from V and 9 bases from J, the gap between germline ends came to 28 bases.

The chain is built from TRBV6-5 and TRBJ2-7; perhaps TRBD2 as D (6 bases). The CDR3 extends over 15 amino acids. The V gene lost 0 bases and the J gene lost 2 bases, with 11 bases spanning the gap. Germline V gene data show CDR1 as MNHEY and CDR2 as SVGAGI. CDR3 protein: CASSYSRGRTYEQYF. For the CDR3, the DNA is TGTGCCAGCAGTTACTCGAGAGGGAGGACCTACGAGCAGTACTTC.

The CDR3 spells CASTWGVGWNTGELFF. The CDR3 DNA reads TGTGCCAGCACTTGGGGAGTGGGTTGGAACACCGGGGAGCTGTTTTTT. This chain connects TRBV7-9 to TRBJ2-2; TRBD2 is a possible D gene (5 bases). The ends were cut back, 7 bases at V and 1 base at J, with 16 bases in the middle. From germline, CDR1 is SEHNR and CDR2 FQNEAQ (reference sequence). The CDR3 consists of 16 residues. Full variable domain (outside the CDR3, taken from reference TRBV7-9 and TRBJ2-2): DTGVSQNPRHKITKRGQNVTFRCDPISEHNRLYWYRQTLGQGPEFLTYFQNEAQLEKSRLLSDRFSAERPKGSFSTLEIQRTEQGDSAMYLCASTWGVGWNTGELFFGEGSRLTVL.

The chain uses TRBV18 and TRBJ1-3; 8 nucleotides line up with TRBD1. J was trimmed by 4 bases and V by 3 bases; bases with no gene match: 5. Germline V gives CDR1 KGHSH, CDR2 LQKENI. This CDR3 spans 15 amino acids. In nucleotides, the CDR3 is TGTGCCAGCTCACCTTACAGGGGGACGGGAAACACCATATATTTT. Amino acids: CASSPYRGTGNTIYF.

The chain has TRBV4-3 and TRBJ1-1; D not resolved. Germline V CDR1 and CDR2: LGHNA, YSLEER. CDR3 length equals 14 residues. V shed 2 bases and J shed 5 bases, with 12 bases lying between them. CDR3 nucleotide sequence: TGCGCCAGCAGCCAAACGGAGGGAGTGACTGAAGCTTTCTTT. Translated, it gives CASSQTEGVTEAFF.

The CDR3 coding sequence is TGTGCCAGCAGTTTATGGGCTAGCGGGAGGGCCGCGACCGGGGAGCTGTTTTTT. This gives the protein CASSLWASGRAATGELFF. The chain joins TRBV28 to TRBJ2-2; 12 bases are a match to TRBD2. Germline V gene lookup returns CDR1 MDHEN and CDR2 SYDVKM. V dropped 0 bases and J dropped 5; count of bases not matched to a gene: 7. The CDR3 runs 18 residues.

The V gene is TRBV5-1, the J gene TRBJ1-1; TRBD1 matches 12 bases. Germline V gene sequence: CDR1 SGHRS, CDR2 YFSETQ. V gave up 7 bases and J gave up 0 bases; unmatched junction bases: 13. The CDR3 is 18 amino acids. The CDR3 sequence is CASRIRDRGRVMNTEAFF. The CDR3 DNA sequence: TGCGCCAGCCGCATCCGGGACAGGGGGCGCGTCATGAACACTGAAGCTTTCTTT.

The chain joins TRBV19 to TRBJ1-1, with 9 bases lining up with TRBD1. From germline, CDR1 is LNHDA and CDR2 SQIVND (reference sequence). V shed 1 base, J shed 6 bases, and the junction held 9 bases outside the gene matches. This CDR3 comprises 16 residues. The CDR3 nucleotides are TGTGCCAGTAGTATAGCCTGGGACAGGGCGACCGCTGAAGCTTTCTTT. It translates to CASSIAWDRATAEAFF.

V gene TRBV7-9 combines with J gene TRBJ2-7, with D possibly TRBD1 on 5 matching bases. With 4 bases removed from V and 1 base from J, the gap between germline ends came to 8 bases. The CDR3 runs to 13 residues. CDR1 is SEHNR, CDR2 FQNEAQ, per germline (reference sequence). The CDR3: CASSWTPSYEQYF. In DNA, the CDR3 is TGTGCCAGCAGCTGGACACCTTCCTACGAGCAGTACTTC. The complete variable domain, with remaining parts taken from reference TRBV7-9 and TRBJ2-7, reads DTGVSQNPRHKITKRGQNVTFRCDPISEHNRLYWYRQTLGQGPEFLTYFQNEAQLEKSRLLSDRFSAERPKGSFSTLEIQRTEQGDSAMYLCASSWTPSYEQYFGPGTRLTVT.

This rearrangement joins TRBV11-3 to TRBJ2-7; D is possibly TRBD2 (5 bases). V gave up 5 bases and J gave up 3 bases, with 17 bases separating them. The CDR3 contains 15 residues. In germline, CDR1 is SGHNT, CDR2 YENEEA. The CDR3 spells CASSLRSSQDYEQYF. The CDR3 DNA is TGTGCCAGCAGCCTGCGGTCTAGCCAAGACTACGAGCAGTACTTC.

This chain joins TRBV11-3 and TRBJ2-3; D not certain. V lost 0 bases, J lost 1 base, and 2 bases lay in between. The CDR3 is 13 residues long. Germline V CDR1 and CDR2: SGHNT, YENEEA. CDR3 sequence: CASSLDGTDTQYF. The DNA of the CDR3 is TGTGCCAGCAGCTTAGACGGCACAGATACGCAGTATTTT.

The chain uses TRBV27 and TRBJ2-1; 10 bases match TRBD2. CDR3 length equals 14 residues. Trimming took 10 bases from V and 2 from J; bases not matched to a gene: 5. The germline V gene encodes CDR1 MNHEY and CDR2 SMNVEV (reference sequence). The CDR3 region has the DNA TGTGCCACCCGAAGCGGGGGGGCCTACAATGAGCAGTTCTTC. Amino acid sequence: CATRSGGAYNEQFF.

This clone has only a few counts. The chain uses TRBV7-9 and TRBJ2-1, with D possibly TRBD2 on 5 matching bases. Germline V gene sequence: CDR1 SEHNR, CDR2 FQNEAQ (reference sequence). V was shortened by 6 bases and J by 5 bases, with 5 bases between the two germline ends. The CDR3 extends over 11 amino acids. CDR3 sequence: CASRRDNEQFF. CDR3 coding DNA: TGTGCCAGCAGGCGGGACAATGAGCAGTTCTTC.

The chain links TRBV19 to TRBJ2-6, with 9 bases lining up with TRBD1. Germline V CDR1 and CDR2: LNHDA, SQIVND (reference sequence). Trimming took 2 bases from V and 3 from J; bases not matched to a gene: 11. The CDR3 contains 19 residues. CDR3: CASSIQGQGPVGGANVLTF. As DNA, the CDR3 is TGTGCCAGTAGTATACAGGGACAGGGCCCCGTTGGTGGGGCCAACGTCCTGACTTTC.

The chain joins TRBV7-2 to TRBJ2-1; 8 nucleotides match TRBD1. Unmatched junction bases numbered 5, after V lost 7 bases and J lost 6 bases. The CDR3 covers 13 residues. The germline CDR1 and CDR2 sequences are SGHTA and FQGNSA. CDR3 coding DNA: TGTGCCAGCACCCGGACAGGGTCCAATGAGCAGTTCTTC. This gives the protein CASTRTGSNEQFF.

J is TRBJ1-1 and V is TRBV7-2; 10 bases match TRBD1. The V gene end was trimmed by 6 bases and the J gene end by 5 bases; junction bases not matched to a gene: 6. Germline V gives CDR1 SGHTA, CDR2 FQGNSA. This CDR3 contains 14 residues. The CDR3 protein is CASSSDRGRTEAFF. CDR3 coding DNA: TGTGCCAGCAGTTCCGACAGGGGGCGGACTGAAGCTTTCTTT.

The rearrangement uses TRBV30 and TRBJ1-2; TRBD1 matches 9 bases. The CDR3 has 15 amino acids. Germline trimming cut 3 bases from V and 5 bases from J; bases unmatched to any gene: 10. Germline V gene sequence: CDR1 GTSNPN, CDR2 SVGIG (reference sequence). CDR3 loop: CAWSDPGQGLYGYTF. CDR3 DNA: TGTGCCTGGAGCGATCCTGGACAGGGGCTGTATGGCTACACCTTC.